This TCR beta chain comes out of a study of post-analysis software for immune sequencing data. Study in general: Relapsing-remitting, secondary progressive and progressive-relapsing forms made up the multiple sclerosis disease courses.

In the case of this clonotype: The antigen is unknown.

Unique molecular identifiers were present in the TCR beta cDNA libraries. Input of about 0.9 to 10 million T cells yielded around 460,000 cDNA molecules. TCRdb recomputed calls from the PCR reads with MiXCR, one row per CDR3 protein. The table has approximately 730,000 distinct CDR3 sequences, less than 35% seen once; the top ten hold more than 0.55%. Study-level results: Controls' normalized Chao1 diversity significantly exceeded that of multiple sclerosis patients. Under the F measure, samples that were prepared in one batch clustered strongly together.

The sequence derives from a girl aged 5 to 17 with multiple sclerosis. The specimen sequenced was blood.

The CDR3 spells CSAREGVGENEQYF. The CDR3 DNA follows: TGCAGTGCTAGAGAGGGTGTAGGGGAAAACGAGCAGTACTTC. The V and J genes are TRBV20-1 and TRBJ2-5; a possible D gene is TRBD1 (5 bases). The last part of the DNA fits TRBJ2-7 better; the J call may be wrong. The germline gives CDR1 DFQATT, CDR2 SNEGSKA (reference sequence). The CDR3 covers 14 residues.